Presented here are 23 T cell receptor beta chains from one specimen sequenced in a study of shared clonotypes between healthy human individuals. CD45RO-negative, CCR7-selected cells formed the naive CD8 fraction, which excluded terminally differentiated effector memory CD45RA+ cells. The data were produced by immunoSEQ multiplex PCR, yet TCRdb's version contains in-frame clones alone and is incomplete. Of 2 million or so clones detected, over 85% appear once; the ten largest clones hold 0.9% to 1.3%. Sequencing was carried out using naive CD8+ T cells sorted from blood. The receptors stem from a man between 18 and 29 years old in good health.

J is TRBJ2-1 and V is TRBV29-1, with D unclear. There are 14 residues in the CDR3. V was pared by 2 bases and J by 2 bases, with 10 bases between. Germline V gene sequence: CDR1 SQVTM, CDR2 ANQGSEA. CDR3: CSVERSDTYNEQFF. DNA for the CDR3: TGCAGCGTTGAACGGTCTGATACCTACAATGAGCAGTTCTTC.

Points on this clone: Other DNA sequences in this sample translate to the same CDR3. The V call is TRBV27, the J call TRBJ1-5; possibly TRBD1 for D (5 bases). Trimming pared 2 bases from V and 2 bases from J, leaving 7 bases between. The CDR3 consists of 14 residues. Germline V gene sequence: CDR1 MNHEY, CDR2 SMNVEV (reference sequence). CDR3 coding DNA: TGTGCCAGCAGTTTAACAGGCGGCAATCAGCCCCAGCATTTT. This gives the protein CASSLTGGNQPQHF.

The chain links TRBV5-1 to TRBJ2-7, with D possibly TRBD2 on 6 matching bases. This CDR3 region has 15 residues. V lost 2 bases and J 3 bases, leaving 15 bases between the germline ends. Germline-derived CDR1 and CDR2 are SGHRS and YFSETQ. The CDR3 protein is CASSLESGWDYEQYF. The CDR3 DNA reads TGCGCCAGCAGCTTAGAGAGCGGGTGGGACTACGAGCAGTACTTC.

This chain uses TRBV7-9 with TRBJ2-7; D is ambiguous. V was shortened by 1 base and J by 0 bases, with 10 bases between the two germline ends. Germline V gene lookup returns CDR1 SEHNR and CDR2 FQNEAQ (reference sequence). CDR3 length: 15 amino acids. The CDR3 here is CASSLGPSTSYEQYF. In DNA, the CDR3 is TGTGCCAGCAGCTTAGGGCCAAGTACCTCCTACGAGCAGTACTTC.

The V gene is TRBV10-2, the J gene TRBJ2-7; maybe TRBD2 (6 bases). V was pared by 4 bases and J by 5 bases, with 15 bases between. CDR3 size: 14 residues. The germline CDR1 and CDR2 sequences are WSHSY and SAAADI. The CDR3 region has the DNA TGCGCCAGCAGTGGCGGGGCTGATCGGGACGAGCAGTACTTC. Its translation is CASSGGADRDEQYF.

The V call is TRBV7-9, the J call TRBJ2-7; either TRBD1 or TRBD2 may fit D (7 bases each). The ends were cut back, 5 bases at V and 2 bases at J, with 19 bases in the middle. Per the germline V gene, CDR1 is SEHNR and CDR2 is FQNEAQ (reference sequence). The CDR3 loop spans 16 amino acids. CDR3: CASSPPSGDRAYEQYF. DNA of the CDR3: TGTGCCAGCAGCCCCCCTAGCGGAGACAGGGCCTACGAGCAGTACTTC.

The chain couples TRBV28 to TRBJ2-5; D may be TRBD1 (5 bases). The CDR3 is made up of 12 amino acids. With 7 bases removed from V and 5 bases from J, the gap between germline ends came to 11 bases. The V gene's germline CDR1 is MDHEN and CDR2 SYDVKM. The DNA for the CDR3 is TGTGCCAGCAAGGCAGGGTTTGAGACCCAGTACTTC. This sequence encodes CASKAGFETQYF.

Written as DNA, the CDR3 is TGTGCCAGCAGCGCGGGACAGAACACTGAAGCTTTCTTT. As protein: CASSAGQNTEAFF. V and J are TRBV7-9 and TRBJ1-1, with a weak D call TRBD1 (6 bases). The CDR3 is 13 amino acids. The ends were cut back, 5 bases at V and 1 base at J, with 8 bases in the middle. CDR1 is SEHNR, CDR2 FQNEAQ, per germline (reference sequence). Full variable domain (outside the CDR3, taken from reference TRBV7-9 and TRBJ1-1): DTGVSQNPRHKITKRGQNVTFRCDPISEHNRLYWYRQTLGQGPEFLTYFQNEAQLEKSRLLSDRFSAERPKGSFSTLEIQRTEQGDSAMYLCASSAGQNTEAFFGQGTRLTVV.

The chain uses TRBV27 and TRBJ1-6; D perhaps matches TRBD1 (5 bases). Germline V gives CDR1 MNHEY, CDR2 SMNVEV (reference sequence). The CDR3 runs 14 residues. Deletions cut 2 bases from V and 14 bases from J, with 16 bases between. CDR3: CASSLGGVRGALHF. CDR3 in DNA: TGTGCCAGCAGTTTAGGTGGGGTTAGAGGGGCCCTCCACTTT.

The chain carries TRBV28 and TRBJ2-5, with D possibly being TRBD2 (6 bases). The V gene's germline CDR1 is MDHEN and CDR2 SYDVKM. CDR3 length: 14 amino acids. With 7 bases removed from V and 5 bases from J, the gap between germline ends came to 17 bases. Here the CDR3 DNA reads TGTGCCAGCACCGACTTACTGGAGGGGGAGACCCAGTACTTC. Protein: CASTDLLEGETQYF.

The chain links TRBV19 to TRBJ2-2; possible D gene TRBD2, 5 bases. Trimming stripped 6 bases from V and 8 bases from J, with 13 bases between. Looked up from germline, CDR1 is LNHDA and CDR2 is SQIVND (reference sequence). CDR3 size: 13 residues. This CDR3 is CASSPTPGGELFF. Written as DNA, the CDR3 is TGTGCCAGTAGCCCGACCCCGGGGGGGGAGCTGTTTTTT.

With respect to this clone: Different DNA sequences within this sample yield the same CDR3. The CDR3 nucleotides are TGCAGCGTCCGGGACAGGGGGGTCTACGAGCAGTACTTC. It yields the protein CSVRDRGVYEQYF. The rearrangement uses TRBV29-1 and TRBJ2-7; TRBD1 agrees at 11 bases. Germline V gives CDR1 SQVTM, CDR2 ANQGSEA. This CDR3 contains 13 residues. Germline trimming cut 6 bases from V and 3 bases from J; bases unmatched to any gene: 4.

The chain combines TRBV7-9 with TRBJ2-5, with a weak D call TRBD2 (5 bases). The CDR3 has 14 residues. V was cut by 5 bases and J by 0 bases, with 10 bases left in between. Germline-derived CDR1 and CDR2 are SEHNR and FQNEAQ (reference sequence). The DNA for the CDR3 is TGTGCCAGCAGCCCGAGGGTTAACCAAGAGACCCAGTACTTC. Protein: CASSPRVNQETQYF.

V gene TRBV29-1 combines with J gene TRBJ2-7; D is possibly TRBD2 (6 bases). CDR3 length equals 15 residues. Germline lookup yields CDR1 SQVTM and CDR2 ANQGSEA. Trimming pared 2 bases from V and 3 bases from J, leaving 17 bases between. The CDR3 reads CSVEYRGTRDYEQYF. CDR3 coding DNA: TGCAGCGTTGAATATCGGGGGACGAGGGACTACGAGCAGTACTTC.

The chain is built from TRBV6-4 and TRBJ2-1; D remains ambiguous. V lost 1 base, J lost 9 bases, and 19 bases lay in between. CDR1 and CDR2 (germline): MRHNA, SNTAGT. This CDR3 is 16 amino acids long. This chain's CDR3 is CASSDWHDRAFAEQFF. The CDR3 DNA reads TGTGCCAGCAGTGACTGGCATGACCGGGCATTCGCTGAGCAGTTCTTC.

The V call is TRBV5-4, the J call TRBJ2-2, with 9 bases aligning to TRBD1. V was pared by 2 bases and J by 6 bases, with 8 bases of the junction left unmatched. Germline lookup yields CDR1 SGHNT and CDR2 YYREEE (reference sequence). This CDR3 has 16 amino acids. The CDR3 DNA reads TGTGCCAGCAGCTTTTCCGGGACAGGGAGGTCCGGGGAGCTGTTTTTT. Translation: CASSFSGTGRSGELFF.

The J gene is TRBJ2-2, the V gene TRBV7-7; possibly TRBD2 for D (6 bases). The CDR3 contains 15 residues. The germline V gene encodes CDR1 SSHAT and CDR2 FNYEAQ (reference sequence). CDR3 residues: CASGQALGNTGELFF. In DNA, the CDR3 is TGTGCTAGCGGCCAAGCGTTGGGGAACACCGGGGAGCTGTTTTTT.

The chain is built from TRBV9 and TRBJ2-7, with 9 bases that match TRBD2. V lost 0 bases, J lost 6 bases, and 7 bases stayed unmatched. Germline V gene lookup returns CDR1 SGDLS and CDR2 YYNGEE. The CDR3 covers 15 residues. The CDR3 loop is CASSVGESGRFEQYF. In nucleotides, the CDR3 is TGTGCCAGCAGCGTAGGAGAGAGCGGGAGGTTCGAGCAGTACTTC.

This clone has just one count. In the same sample, other DNA sequences code for this CDR3. The chain links TRBV5-6 to TRBJ2-7; D not resolved. Per the germline V gene, CDR1 is SGHDT and CDR2 is YYEEEE. The CDR3 is 13 residues long. V lost 0 bases and J lost 3, with 7 bases in between. The chain's CDR3 is CASSLASNYEQYF. The CDR3 bases are TGTGCCAGCAGCTTGGCCTCGAACTACGAGCAGTACTTC.

The genes are TRBV2 and TRBJ2-7, with 7 bases matching TRBD1. CDR3 length: 16 amino acids. After removal of 7 bases from V and 2 bases from J, the junction contained 14 bases not matched to a gene. Germline loops: CDR1 SNHLY, CDR2 FYNNEI. The DNA for the CDR3 is TGTGCCAGCACACGAGACAGGGTAACGGAGCCCTACGAGCAGTACTTC. This sequence encodes CASTRDRVTEPYEQYF.

The chain combines TRBV6-5 with TRBJ2-7; 8 bases line up with TRBD1. The junction had 3 bases not matched to a gene; V was cut back by 2 bases and J by 3 bases. The CDR3 extends over 14 amino acids. Germline-derived CDR1 and CDR2 are MNHEY and SVGAGI. CDR3 nucleotide sequence: TGTGCCAGCAGTTACGCCGGGACAGGCTACGAGCAGTACTTC. Its translation is CASSYAGTGYEQYF.

The chain combines TRBV4-1 with TRBJ2-2; D gene unclear. The V gene's germline CDR1 is MGHRA and CDR2 YSYEKL. The CDR3 runs to 13 residues. V was pared by 2 bases and J by 3 bases, with 4 bases between. DNA of the CDR3: TGCGCCAGCAGCCAAAGCCACACCGGGGAGCTGTTTTTT. This gives the protein CASSQSHTGELFF.

Only one count was recorded for this clone. This chain joins TRBV4-3 and TRBJ2-2, with TRBD1 matching 9 bases. This CDR3 contains 16 residues. Germline lookup yields CDR1 LGHNA and CDR2 YSLEER. Trimming took 3 bases from V and 4 from J; bases not matched to a gene: 6. The CDR3 nucleotides are TGCGCCAGCAGCCAGACGGGACAGGGTAGCACCGGGGAGCTGTTTTTT. It yields the protein CASSQTGQGSTGELFF.